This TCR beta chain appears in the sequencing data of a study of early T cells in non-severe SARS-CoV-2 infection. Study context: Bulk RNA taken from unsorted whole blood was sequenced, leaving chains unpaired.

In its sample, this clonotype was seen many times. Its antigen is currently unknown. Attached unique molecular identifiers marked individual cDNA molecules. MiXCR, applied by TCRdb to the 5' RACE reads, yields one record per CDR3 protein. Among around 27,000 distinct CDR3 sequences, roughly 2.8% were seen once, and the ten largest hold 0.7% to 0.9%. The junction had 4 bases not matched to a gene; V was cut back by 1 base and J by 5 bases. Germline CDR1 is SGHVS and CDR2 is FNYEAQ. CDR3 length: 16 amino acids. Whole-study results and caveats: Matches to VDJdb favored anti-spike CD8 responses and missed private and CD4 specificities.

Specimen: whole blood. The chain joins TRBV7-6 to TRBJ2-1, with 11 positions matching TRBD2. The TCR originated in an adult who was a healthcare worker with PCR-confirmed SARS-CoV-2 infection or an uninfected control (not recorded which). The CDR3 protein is CASSLVIAGGDNEQFF. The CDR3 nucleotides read TGTGCCAGCAGCTTAGTCATAGCGGGGGGGGACAATGAGCAGTTCTTC.